Listed here is a single T cell receptor beta chain. The sample originates from a study of control samples from healthy donors and cancer patients. Assay: immunoSEQ multiplex PCR; the TCRdb copy retains only in-frame clones and omits some. Here the sample table reports approximately 190,000 clones. J lost 1 base, V lost 6 bases, and 10 bases had no gene match. This CDR3 spans 16 amino acids. From germline, CDR1 is SGHAT and CDR2 FQDESV (reference sequence). The sequence derives from a woman in her 30s in good health. This chain joins TRBV11-1 and TRBJ1-1; 8 positions match TRBD1. The specimen sequenced was blood. The CDR3 DNA reads TGTGCCAGCAGGCAAATGACAGGGGTACGGAACACTGAAGCTTTCTTT. It translates to CASRQMTGVRNTEAFF.